The next 6 T cell receptor beta chains were all read from a single sample in a study of blood T cell repertoires in COVID-19. TCRdb keeps only in-frame clones here, not all; method: immunoSEQ multiplex PCR. The sample includes roughly 290,000 clones, 70% to 90% of them seen just once. The sequenced sample consisted of peripheral blood. All receptors derive from a woman aged 30 to 39 who had recovered from COVID-19.

The chain recombines TRBV5-3 with TRBJ2-7; 10 bases match TRBD2. TRBV5-3 is treated as an ORF (open reading frame) with a function not yet certain. Germline trimming cut 9 bases from V and 3 bases from J; bases unmatched to any gene: 9. The CDR3 has 14 amino acids. In DNA form, the CDR3 reads TGTGCCACCCCTGGTACTAGCGGGATCTACGAGCAGTACTTC. This codes for CATPGTSGIYEQYF.

This clone was observed a single time. V usage is TRBV13 and J usage is TRBJ2-3; D remains ambiguous. CDR3 length: 15 amino acids. The V gene's germline CDR1 is PRHDT and CDR2 FYEKMQ (reference sequence). V gave up 5 bases and J gave up 9 bases, with 21 bases separating them. The CDR3 sequence is CASSQTSVRIGTQYF. Written as DNA, the CDR3 is TGTGCCAGCAGCCAAACAAGTGTACGCATTGGCACGCAGTATTTT.

The chain joins TRBV7-9 to TRBJ1-1; no firm D call. Germline CDR1 is SEHNR and CDR2 is FQNEAQ (reference sequence). This CDR3 is built from 12 residues. V was trimmed by 5 bases and J by 4 bases, leaving 8 bases between them. The CDR3 DNA reads TGTGCCAGCAGCGCCGCGGGCACTGAAGCTTTCTTT. This codes for CASSAAGTEAFF.

The rearrangement joins TRBV20-1 to TRBJ2-1, with D possibly being TRBD2 (6 bases). The CDR3 totals 15 residues. Trimming removed 3 bases from V and 1 base from J, with 13 bases in between. The V gene's germline CDR1 is DFQATT and CDR2 SNEGSKA (reference sequence). The CDR3 loop is CSASSSDYSYNEQFF. The CDR3 nucleotides are TGCAGTGCTAGTTCGTCGGACTATTCCTACAATGAGCAGTTCTTC.

The chain joins TRBV2 to TRBJ2-5; 8 bases are shared with TRBD1. The CDR3 is 12 residues long. The J segment lost 4 bases and the V segment lost 9 bases, leaving 4 bases of the junction unmatched. CDR1 SNHLY and CDR2 FYNNEI come from the germline V gene. The CDR3 sequence: CARSGGAETQYF. The CDR3 nucleotides read TGTGCCAGATCAGGGGGCGCAGAGACCCAGTACTTC. Based on the CDR3 plus reference TRBV2 and TRBJ2-5, the full variable domain is EPEVTQTPSHQVTQMGQEVILRCVPISNHLYFYWYRQILGQKVEFLVSFYNNEISEKSEIFDDQFSVERPDGSNFTLKIRSTKLEDSAMYFCARSGGAETQYFGPGTRLLVL.

This chain uses TRBV15 with TRBJ2-7, with D maybe TRBD1 (6 bases). The V end was cut by 1 base, the J end by 7 bases, with 8 bases between. This CDR3 comprises 12 residues. Germline CDR1 is LNHNV and CDR2 is YYDKDF (reference sequence). This CDR3 reads CATSRGQEEQYF. The CDR3, as DNA: TGTGCCACCAGCAGAGGACAGGAGGAGCAGTACTTC.